This T cell receptor beta chain was recorded in a study of regulatory T cells in long-lasting Graves disease. Broader study findings: Lower TCR diversity characterized persistent Graves' patients relative to newly diagnosed patients. Persistent disease was characterized by preferential usage of TRBV28, TRBJ1-2 and TRBJ2-5.

Noted time point: newly diagnosed GD, antithyroid drugs for less than 3 months. The authors made the TCR library using RNA they extracted from PBMCs. This clonotype was detected ten times or more. The antigen is not known. CDR3 regions were amplified by Arm-PCR using iRepertoire HTBI primers to build TCR beta libraries. Using its own MiXCR run on the multiplex PCR reads, TCRdb lists one record per CDR3 protein. The sample consists of more than 450,000 distinct CDR3 sequences, around 11% of them appearing once. CDR1 and CDR2 from the germline V gene are MNHEY and SMNVEV (reference sequence). Losses at the gene ends were 2 bases for V and 2 bases for J; bases not matched to a gene: 6. This CDR3 region has 15 residues. In addition, the sample was reused for a study of T cells in Graves' hyperthyroidism and ophthalmopathy.

This chain joins TRBV27 and TRBJ2-7, with 7 nucleotides matching TRBD2. This clonotype was sampled from a woman aged 30 to 39 with Graves disease. The source was peripheral blood mononuclear cells (PBMCs), collected at new diagnosis, from a patient treated with antithyroid drugs. The CDR3 loop is CASSLEAGSPYEQYF. The DNA of the CDR3 is TGTGCCAGCAGTTTAGAAGCGGGATCGCCCTACGAGCAGTACTTC.